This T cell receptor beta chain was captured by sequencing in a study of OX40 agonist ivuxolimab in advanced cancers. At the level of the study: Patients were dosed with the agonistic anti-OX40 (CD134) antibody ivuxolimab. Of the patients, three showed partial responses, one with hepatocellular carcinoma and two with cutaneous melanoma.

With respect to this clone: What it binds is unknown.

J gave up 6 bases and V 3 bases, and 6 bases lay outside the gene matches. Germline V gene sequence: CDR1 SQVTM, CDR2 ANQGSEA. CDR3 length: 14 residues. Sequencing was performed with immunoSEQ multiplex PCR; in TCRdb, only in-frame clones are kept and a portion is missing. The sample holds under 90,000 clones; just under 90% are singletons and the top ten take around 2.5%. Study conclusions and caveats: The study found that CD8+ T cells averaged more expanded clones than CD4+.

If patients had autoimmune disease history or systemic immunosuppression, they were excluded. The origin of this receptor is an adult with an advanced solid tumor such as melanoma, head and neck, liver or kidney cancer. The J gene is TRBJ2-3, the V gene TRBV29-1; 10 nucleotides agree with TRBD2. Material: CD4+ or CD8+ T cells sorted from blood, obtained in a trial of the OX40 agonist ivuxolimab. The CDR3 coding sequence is TGCAGCGTTGAGGTCCTAGCGGGAGCGGATACGCAGTATTTT. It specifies CSVEVLAGADTQYF.